This T cell receptor (beta chain) was captured in a study of OX40 agonist ivuxolimab in advanced cancers. Study-level background: Patients in the trial were receiving intravenous ivuxolimab every 2 weeks, at doses of 0.01 to 10 mg/kg. Allowance was made for prior anti-PD-1, anti-PD-L1 or anti-CTLA-4 therapy, and 40% to 45% had some.

Method: immunoSEQ multiplex PCR; TCRdb's copy keeps in-frame clones and lacks some. The sample holds 30,000 to 45,000 clones, around 82% seen once. With regard to this clone: Its specificity is not known.

V trimming: 1 base; J trimming: 0 bases; junction bases outside the gene matches: 6. Germline-derived CDR1 and CDR2 are SGHRS and YFSETQ. CDR3 size: 16 residues. The study, taken as a whole, reports: Certain nonresponders additionally had low normalized T-cell clonal expansion. At 0.1 to 3.0 mg/kg, CD4+ and CD8+ blood T cells expanded clonally by week 6.

The sequenced sample was CD4+ or CD8+ T cells sorted from blood, obtained in a trial of the OX40 agonist ivuxolimab. The chain carries TRBV5-1 and TRBJ1-1; 7 nucleotides match TRBD1. This TCR came from an adult with an advanced solid tumor such as melanoma, head and neck, liver or kidney cancer. This CDR3 reads CASSLTTGTLNTEAFF. The CDR3 nucleotides read TGCGCCAGCAGCTTGACGACAGGGACACTGAACACTGAAGCTTTCTTT.